This T cell receptor (beta chain) was sequenced for a study of early T cells in non-severe SARS-CoV-2 infection listed by TCRdb under 2021. With respect to the entire study: Bulk RNA from unsorted whole blood was used for TCR sequencing, so alpha and beta chains could not be paired. The study at large found these results: Matching against VDJdb was skewed toward anti-spike CD8 responses, likely underestimated virus-specific expansions, and missed private and CD4 specificities.

A case-control design nested within a healthcare worker cohort in London, UK, was used, with weekly nasopharyngeal swab PCR tests and blood sampling performed. Healthcare workers were recruited during the week of the UK lockdown, between 23 and 31 March 2020, and followed weekly for up to about 16 weeks. The CDR3 covers 15 residues, taking in both the cysteine and the phenylalanine. Just the 45-base CDR3 DNA is kept, in frame starting at base 1. CDR1 and CDR2 were assigned from the germline V gene as KGHSH and LQKENI. V sheds 3 bases and J sheds 3 bases, leaving 11 bases between their ends. Library creation used 5' RACE. These reads were obtained on a NextSeq 500. Unique molecular identifiers were attached to individual cDNA molecules in the TCR library protocol so that sequencing error and PCR bias could be corrected. Sequencing covered both TCR alpha and beta chains, and within each sample the abundances of alpha and beta sequences were tightly co-correlated. As for the original processing: Decombinator V4 was used to annotate TCR sequences for V gene, J gene and CDR3. Expanded TCRs were defined as changing significantly between any two time points under a Poisson model with p below 0.0001. Abundances of TCRs were expressed as counts per million after normalisation to the total number of TCRs sequenced in each sample. MAIT TCRs were defined by TRAV1-2 paired with TRAJ12, TRAJ20 or TRAJ33, and iNKT TCRs by TRAV10 paired with TRAJ18. A search of VDJdb, accessed on 1 November 2021, was run for TCRs annotated to CMV, EBV and SARS-CoV-2, with TCRs annotated for multiple antigens excluded. TCRdb itself trimmed the public reads at Q25 with fastp, ran MiXCR and retained productive beta chains. Rows with one shared CDR3 protein collapse into an entry with the most common genes and DNA. These V and J calls derive from TCRdb rather than the authors' analysis. This sample is represented by roughly 41,000 distinct CDR3 sequences; about 5.3% of them were singletons. The leading ten clones occupy around a quarter of the sample.

There are a few counts of this clonotype. The specificity of this receptor is unknown. No much larger clonotype is one base removed from it; base qualities were not supplied. The sample was whole blood. The chain was built from TRBV18 and TRBJ2-2; the D gene assignment is ambiguous. The receptor was derived from an adult who was a healthcare worker with PCR-confirmed SARS-CoV-2 infection or an uninfected control (not recorded which). The sequenced DNA is TGTGCCAGCTCACCTTCAGACGGATACACCGGGGAGCTGTTTTTT. Its protein is CASSPSDGYTGELFF. The variable domain in full, with residues beyond the CDR3 obtained from the reference TRBV18 and TRBJ2-2 genes, is NAGVMQNPRHLVRRRGQEARLRCSPMKGHSHVYWYRQLPEEGLKFMVYLQKENIIDESGMPKERFSAEFPKEGPSILRIQQVVRGDSAAYFCASSPSDGYTGELFFGEGSRLTVL.